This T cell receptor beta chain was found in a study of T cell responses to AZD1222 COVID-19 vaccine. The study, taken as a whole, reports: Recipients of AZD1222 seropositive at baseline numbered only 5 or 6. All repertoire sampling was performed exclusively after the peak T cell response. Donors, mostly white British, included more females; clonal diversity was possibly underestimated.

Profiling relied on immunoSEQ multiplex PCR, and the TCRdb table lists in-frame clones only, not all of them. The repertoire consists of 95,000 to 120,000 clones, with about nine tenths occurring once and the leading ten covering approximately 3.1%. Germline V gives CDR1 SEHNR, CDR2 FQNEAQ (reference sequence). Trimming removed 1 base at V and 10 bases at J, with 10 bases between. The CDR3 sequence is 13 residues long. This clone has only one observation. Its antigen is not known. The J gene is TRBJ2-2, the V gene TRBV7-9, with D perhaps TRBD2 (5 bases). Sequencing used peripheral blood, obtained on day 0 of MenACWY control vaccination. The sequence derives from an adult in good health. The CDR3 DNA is TGTGCCAGCAGCTTAGATGCCCGGGAGGAGCTGTTTTTT. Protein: CASSLDAREELFF.